This T cell receptor beta chain stems from a study of human T cells and chemical hapten exposure. Study background: Sensitization used 2% DPC on around 2 cm by around 2 cm upper inner arm skin. Recorded diagnoses among the mostly female patients were alopecia areata, totalis or universalis. Study-wide results and limits: Expanded TCRs made up significantly more big CDR3 similarity clusters than controls did.

TCRdb re-called the RACE reads with MiXCR, one entry per CDR3 protein. The sample has more than 100,000 distinct CDR3 sequences, 13% seen once. Between the trimmed V and J ends, which lost 5 bases and 6 bases, there was a span of 16 bases. The CDR3 is 14 amino acids. CDR1 and CDR2 (germline): MNHEY, SVGAGI. Time point indicated: pre-sensitization, week 0. Treatment reported: therapeutic diphenylcyclopropenone sensitization with weekly scalp DPC. This clonotype was recorded many times. The antigen is unknown. This clonotype was obtained from a woman in her late teens or twenties with alopecia areata. Some clones in this sample may be carry-over from other donors' samples. The gene calls are TRBV6-5 and TRBJ1-2; D gene unclear. Sequencing used whole blood, obtained in connection with sensitization to the hapten diphenylcyclopropenone (DPC). In DNA, the CDR3 is TGTGCCAGCAGTACTAAAGGTAGAGGGAATGGCTACACCTTC. This codes for CASSTKGRGNGYTF.